This entry concerns a single T cell receptor beta chain. TCRdb's copy holds only in-frame clones and misses some; the assay was immunoSEQ multiplex PCR. The data show fewer than 90,000 clones, with under 95% seen just once and more than 0.85% held by the top ten. This entry is derived from a study of PD-L1 blockade in urothelial cancer. Overall study context: Male patients with bladder-origin urothelial cancer numbered about nine tenths of the roughly 29.

This CDR3 region has 15 residues. V shed 6 bases, J shed 6 bases, and the junction held 14 bases outside the gene matches. CDR1 is GTSNPN, CDR2 SVGIG, per germline (reference sequence). The time point is: peripheral blood 6 weeks after treatment start. Per-patient samples, pretreatment and on-treatment, numbered 1 to 8. This chain joins TRBV30 and TRBJ1-1; 9 bases are a match to TRBD1. This receptor was taken from a woman of 80 years or more with urothelial cancer. This specimen consisted of PBMCs, obtained around atezolizumab (anti-PD-L1) treatment. The CDR3 spells CACPGQGNFRAEAFF. The CDR3 coding sequence is TGTGCCTGCCCGGGACAGGGCAACTTTAGGGCTGAAGCTTTCTTT.